One and the same sample provided the 11 T cell receptor beta chains below, sequenced in a study of cytomegalovirus exposure and HLA in healthy donors. PCR primers comprised 60 Vbeta and 13 Jbeta primers. Profiling relied on immunoSEQ multiplex PCR, and the TCRdb table lists in-frame clones only, not all of them. The sample lists some 90,000 clones, 65% to 90% seen once, with around 4.2% in the top ten. The sequenced material came from PBMCs. The origin of the receptors is a woman aged 70-85 years in good health and CMV-seropositive.

V is TRBV4-1 and J is TRBJ1-2; D is uncertain. Trimming took off 1 base at V and 5 bases at J, with 14 bases between the two ends. The length of the CDR3 is 15 residues. Germline CDR1 MGHRA, CDR2 YSYEKL. This CDR3 reads CASSQGGVKWYGYTF. CDR3 nucleotide sequence: TGCGCCAGCAGCCAAGGAGGCGTTAAGTGGTATGGCTACACCTTC.

V usage is TRBV29-1 and J usage is TRBJ2-7, with 11 bases matching TRBD2. The V and J ends lost 1 base and 7 bases, in that order; junction bases with no gene match: 6. Looked up from germline, CDR1 is SQVTM and CDR2 is ANQGSEA. The CDR3 totals 14 residues. For the CDR3, the DNA is TGCAGCGTTGAAGTCGGGACTAGCGGAGGGGAGCAGTACTTC. Encoded protein: CSVEVGTSGGEQYF.

With respect to this clone: It is unclear where the CDR3 begins or ends on the DNA, so no DNA is shown, and the CDR3 is as TCRdb lists it. Here the CDR3 reads CASSTSTRGRNTGELFF. V is TRBV27 and J is TRBJ2-2; the table's D call, TRBD1, was not checked against the DNA. Ends included, the CDR3 has 17 residues. The germline V gene has CDR1 MNHEY and CDR2 SMNVEV (reference sequence).

The V and J genes are TRBV5-1 and TRBJ1-2; D is perhaps TRBD1 (6 bases). V lost 4 bases to trimming and J lost 2 bases, with 15 bases between them. This CDR3 is built from 15 residues. The germline CDR1 and CDR2 sequences are SGHRS and YFSETQ. This chain's CDR3 is CASSQSGGANYGYTF. The CDR3 coding sequence is TGCGCCAGCAGCCAGTCGGGGGGGGCCAACTATGGCTACACCTTC.

This clone was found a few times. The rearrangement links TRBV6-6 to TRBJ2-6; 8 bases align to TRBD2. V was clipped by 6 bases and J by 4 bases; unmatched bases: 5. Per the germline V gene, CDR1 is MNHNY and CDR2 is SVGAGI (reference sequence). CDR3 size: 15 residues. CDR3 nucleotides: TGTGCCAGCAGCCCGGGAGGGGCCGGGGCCAACGTCCTGACTTTC. Encoded protein: CASSPGGAGANVLTF.

The V gene is TRBV7-3, the J gene TRBJ2-1; 13 bases are a match to TRBD2. Trimming at V came to 5 bases and at J to 5 bases, leaving 3 bases not matched to a gene. There are 15 residues in the CDR3. Germline lookup yields CDR1 SGHTA and CDR2 FQGTGA. CDR3 sequence: CASSPGLAGDNEQFF. For the CDR3, the DNA is TGTGCCAGCAGCCCCGGACTAGCGGGAGACAATGAGCAGTTCTTC.

The J gene is TRBJ2-5, the V gene TRBV25-1; 8 bases fit TRBD1. The CDR3 totals 13 residues. Germline CDR1 reads MGHDK; CDR2 reads SYGVNS. With 4 bases clipped from V and 7 bases from J, the junction kept 5 bases outside the gene matches. The CDR3, as DNA: TGTGCCAGCAGTGCACAGGGGGTGGCGACCCAGTACTTC. Translating it yields CASSAQGVATQYF.

The DNA of the CDR3 is TGTGCCAGTAGTCCACGGGACAGGGGTTACGAGCAGTACTTC. Encoded protein: CASSPRDRGYEQYF. The rearrangement uses TRBV19 and TRBJ2-7, with TRBD1 identical over 10 bases. After removal of 5 bases from V and 4 bases from J, the junction contained 5 bases not matched to a gene. Germline-derived CDR1 and CDR2 are LNHDA and SQIVND (reference sequence). The CDR3 contains 14 residues.

CDR3 in amino acids: CAWSPGFGNQPQHF. The DNA of the CDR3 is TGTGCCTGGAGTCCAGGGTTTGGCAATCAGCCCCAGCATTTT. This chain joins TRBV30 and TRBJ1-5; maybe TRBD1 (5 bases). V lost 2 bases and J 2 bases, leaving 10 bases between the germline ends. The CDR3 contains 14 residues. Per germline, CDR1 GTSNPN and CDR2 SVGIG (reference sequence).

Only one count was recorded for this clone. This rearrangement joins TRBV10-3 to TRBJ2-7; D perhaps matches TRBD2 (6 bases). The CDR3 length is 11 residues. Trimming took off 10 bases at V and 6 bases at J, with 13 bases between the two ends. The germline gives CDR1 ENHRY, CDR2 SYGVKD. The CDR3 region is CATTGDREQYF. The CDR3 DNA follows: TGTGCCACCACGGGGGATCGCGAGCAGTACTTC.

The chain joins TRBV28 to TRBJ1-2; D possibly corresponds to TRBD1 (6 bases). V was clipped by 6 bases and J by 6 bases, with 23 bases between them. Per germline, CDR1 MDHEN and CDR2 SYDVKM. The CDR3 extends over 16 amino acids. CDR3 loop: CASSNPLSTGFHGYTF. The CDR3 DNA reads TGTGCCAGCAGCAATCCCTTATCTACAGGGTTTCATGGCTACACCTTC.